Below are 9 T cell receptor beta chains sequenced from a single sample in a study of cytomegalovirus exposure and HLA in healthy donors. Primers: 60 Vbeta forward and 13 Jbeta reverse. The method was immunoSEQ multiplex PCR; TCRdb's version includes in-frame clones alone and lacks a portion of them. The data contain around 130,000 clones, approximately 69% of them seen just once; the ten biggest clones take up more than 6%. What was sequenced was PBMCs. The receptors here all came from a man in his forties in good health and CMV-seropositive.

In its sample, this clone was seen a few times. V usage is TRBV5-1 and J usage is TRBJ1-1, with 8 positions matching TRBD1. CDR3 length: 15 residues. V lost 2 bases, J lost 6 bases, and 9 bases stayed unmatched. CDR1 SGHRS and CDR2 YFSETQ come from the germline V gene. The CDR3 DNA is TGCGCCAGCAGCTTCGGACAGGGAATAGGGCCTGAAGCTTTCTTT. Protein: CASSFGQGIGPEAFF.

This chain's CDR3 is CATSRTGEGDIQYF. The CDR3 DNA sequence: TGTGCCACCAGCAGAACGGGAGAAGGGGACATTCAGTACTTC. The J gene is TRBJ2-4, the V gene TRBV15, with TRBD2 as a possible D gene (6 bases). V lost 2 bases, J lost 8 bases, and 13 bases lay in between. Germline loops: CDR1 LNHNV, CDR2 YYDKDF (reference sequence). The CDR3 is 14 amino acids.

The sample holds a few counts of this clone. The chain combines TRBV5-6 with TRBJ2-1; a weak D match, TRBD1 (6 bases). The germline V gene encodes CDR1 SGHDT and CDR2 YYEEEE. V was shortened by 2 bases and J by 3 bases, with 18 bases between the two germline ends. The CDR3 totals 17 residues. The CDR3 is CASSLRTELLIYNEQFF. Written as DNA, the CDR3 is TGTGCCAGCAGCTTACGGACAGAGTTACTTATCTACAATGAGCAGTTCTTC. The full variable domain, with the rest looked up from reference TRBV5-6 and TRBJ2-1, is DAGVTQSPTHLIKTRGQQVTLRCSPKSGHDTVSWYQQALGQGPQFIFQYYEEEERQRGNFPDRFSGHQFPNYSSELNVNALLLGDSALYLCASSLRTELLIYNEQFFGPGTRLTVL.

V usage is TRBV5-6 and J usage is TRBJ2-1; a possible D gene is TRBD2 (5 bases). Trimming took off 0 bases at V and 10 bases at J, with 17 bases between the two ends. The CDR3 loop spans 15 amino acids. Germline V CDR1 and CDR2: SGHDT, YYEEEE. The CDR3 loop reads CASSLEMDFPLEQFF. CDR3 nucleotide sequence: TGTGCCAGCAGCTTGGAGATGGACTTCCCCCTCGAGCAGTTCTTC.

This clone came up once. The genes are TRBV30 and TRBJ2-2; TRBD2 aligns across 7 bases. Germline CDR1 reads GTSNPN; CDR2 reads SVGIG (reference sequence). This CDR3 is 13 amino acids long. V was clipped by 1 base and J by 7 bases; unmatched bases: 3. The CDR3 reads CAWSERGYGELFF. For the CDR3, the DNA is TGTGCCTGGAGTGAGCGGGGATACGGGGAGCTGTTTTTT.

CDR3 nucleotides: TGTGCCAGCAGCTTAGATCGGGGGACCGAGCAGTACTTC. It encodes CASSLDRGTEQYF. The chain uses TRBV11-3 and TRBJ2-7; D may be TRBD2 (6 bases). CDR3 length: 13 amino acids. The germline V gene encodes CDR1 SGHNT and CDR2 YENEEA. V shed 0 bases and J shed 6 bases, with 9 bases lying between them.

CDR3 nucleotides: TGTGCCAGCAGTAAGGCGGGGGGGGGTTTGAATGAGCAGTTCTTC. This encodes CASSKAGGGLNEQFF. The gene calls are TRBV27 and TRBJ2-1; 9 bases fit TRBD2. Germline V CDR1 and CDR2: MNHEY, SMNVEV (reference sequence). The length of the CDR3 is 15 residues. V was pared by 5 bases and J by 7 bases, with 9 bases of the junction left unmatched.

This chain links TRBV28 with TRBJ1-5; 8 nucleotides line up with TRBD1. CDR3 length: 13 residues. V was clipped by 7 bases and J by 6 bases; unmatched bases: 5. The germline CDR1 and CDR2 sequences are MDHEN and SYDVKM. CDR3 bases: TGTGCCAGCACGACAGGGGTTTTTCAGCCCCAGCATTTT. As protein: CASTTGVFQPQHF. Filled out from reference TRBV28 and TRBJ1-5, the complete variable domain reads DVKVTQSSRYLVKRTGEKVFLECVQDMDHENMFWYRQDPGLGLRLIYFSYDVKMKEKGDIPEGYSVSREKKERFSLILESASTNQTSMYLCASTTGVFQPQHFGDGTRLSIL.

The chain employs TRBV18 and TRBJ2-6; a weak D match, TRBD2 (6 bases). Germline V gene data show CDR1 as KGHSH and CDR2 as LQKENI. The CDR3 loop spans 18 amino acids. V lost 0 bases and J 3 bases, leaving 15 bases between the germline ends. CDR3 DNA sequence: TGTGCCAGCTCACCACCGTGGGGACTCTCTGGTGGGGCCAACGTCCTGACTTTC. It codes for CASSPPWGLSGGANVLTF.